The present entry profiles one T cell receptor (beta chain) with its context. The data are from a study of blood T cell repertoires in COVID-19. Study-wide context: The origin of the acute and convalescent COVID-19 samples was the United States, Italy and Spain.

Germline CDR1 KGHSH, CDR2 LQKENI. The length of the CDR3 is 15 residues. Trimming shortened V by 6 bases and J by 3 bases, and 17 bases separated the two germline ends. In the source study's methods: It was from reference gene primer amplification that nucleated cell counts were estimated. The method was immunoSEQ multiplex PCR; TCRdb's version includes in-frame clones alone and lacks a portion of them. The V and J calls and the clone size are those of that table, but D and trimming were determined from the DNA. Of about 120,000 clones detected, 90% appear once; the ten largest clones hold about 3.8%.

The receptor was derived from a woman between 55 and 75 years old with COVID-19, enrolled during active disease. This chain connects TRBV18 to TRBJ1-1; the D gene is possibly TRBD1 (6 bases). The sample taken for sequencing was peripheral blood. The CDR3 is CASSAIQGWDTEAFF. As DNA, the CDR3 is TGTGCCAGCTCCGCCATACAGGGTTGGGACACTGAAGCTTTCTTT.